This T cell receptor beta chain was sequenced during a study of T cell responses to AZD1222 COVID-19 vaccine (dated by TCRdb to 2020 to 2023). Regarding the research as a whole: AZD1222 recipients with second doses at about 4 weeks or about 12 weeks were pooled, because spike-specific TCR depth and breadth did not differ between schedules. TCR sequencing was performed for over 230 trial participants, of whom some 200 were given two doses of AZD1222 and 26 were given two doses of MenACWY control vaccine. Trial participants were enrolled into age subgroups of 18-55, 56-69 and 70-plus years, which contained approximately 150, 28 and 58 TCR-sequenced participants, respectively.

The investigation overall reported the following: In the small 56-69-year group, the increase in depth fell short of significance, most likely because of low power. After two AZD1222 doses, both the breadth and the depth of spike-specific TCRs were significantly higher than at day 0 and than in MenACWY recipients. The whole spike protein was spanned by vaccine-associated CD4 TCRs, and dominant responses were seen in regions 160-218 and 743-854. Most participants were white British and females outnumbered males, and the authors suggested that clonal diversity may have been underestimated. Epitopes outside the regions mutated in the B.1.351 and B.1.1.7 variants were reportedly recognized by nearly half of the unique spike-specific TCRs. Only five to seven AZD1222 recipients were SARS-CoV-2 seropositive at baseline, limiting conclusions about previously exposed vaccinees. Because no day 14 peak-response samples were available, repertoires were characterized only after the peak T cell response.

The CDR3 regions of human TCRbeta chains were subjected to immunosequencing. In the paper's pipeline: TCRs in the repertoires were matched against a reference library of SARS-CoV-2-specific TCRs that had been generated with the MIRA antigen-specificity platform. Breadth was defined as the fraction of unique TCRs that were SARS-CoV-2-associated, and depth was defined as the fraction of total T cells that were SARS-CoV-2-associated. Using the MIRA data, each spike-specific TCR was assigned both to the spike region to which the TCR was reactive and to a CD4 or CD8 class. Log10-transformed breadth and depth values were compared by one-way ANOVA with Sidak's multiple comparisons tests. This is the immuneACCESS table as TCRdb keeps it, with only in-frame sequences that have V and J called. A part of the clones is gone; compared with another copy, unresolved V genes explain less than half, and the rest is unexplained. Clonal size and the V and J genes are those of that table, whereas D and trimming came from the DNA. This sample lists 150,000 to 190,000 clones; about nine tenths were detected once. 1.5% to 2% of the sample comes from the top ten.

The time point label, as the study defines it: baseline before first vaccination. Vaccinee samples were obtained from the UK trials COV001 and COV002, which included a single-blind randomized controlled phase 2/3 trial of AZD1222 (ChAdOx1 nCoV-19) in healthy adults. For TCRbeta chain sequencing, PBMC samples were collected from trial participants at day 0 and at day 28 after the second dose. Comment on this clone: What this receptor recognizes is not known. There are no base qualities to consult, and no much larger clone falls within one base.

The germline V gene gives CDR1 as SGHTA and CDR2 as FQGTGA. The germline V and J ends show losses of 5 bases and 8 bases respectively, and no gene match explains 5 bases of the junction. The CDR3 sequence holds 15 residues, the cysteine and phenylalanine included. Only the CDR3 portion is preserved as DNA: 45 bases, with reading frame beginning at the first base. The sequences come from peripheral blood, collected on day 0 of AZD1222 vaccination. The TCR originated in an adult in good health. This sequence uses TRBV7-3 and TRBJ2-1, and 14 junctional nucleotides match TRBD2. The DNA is TGTGCCAGCAGCCCAGGGACTAGCGGGAGCGATGAGCAGTTCTTC. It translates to CASSPGTSGSDEQFF.